Below, one T cell receptor beta chain is given with its context. Its antigen is not known. This CDR3 is 13 amino acids long. CDR1 is LGHDT and CDR2 is YNNKEL in the germline V gene (reference sequence). The data stem from a study of T cells expressing NK-cell markers. Study-level information: Beta-chain profiling covered CD3+CD56+NKG2C+, CD3+CD56+NKG2C- and CD3+CD56-NKG2C+ sorted subsets. Points from the study as a whole: The CD3+CD56-NKG2C+ fraction of a few donors was also led by these clonotypes. Among CD8+ T cells from about 6 donors, dominant NKG2C+ clonotypes accounted for about 1.0-7.0%. What remained unclear was the HCMV specificity of expanded NKG2C+ T cell clones.

Reprocessing the 5' RACE reads, TCRdb reports a single entry for every CDR3 protein and omits DNA. Its listing shows roughly 180,000 distinct CDR3 sequences. The chain uses TRBV3-1 and TRBJ1-1; the TRBD1 assignment by TCRdb is unverifiable without DNA. The sample consisted of blood T cells: a sorted CD56 or NKG2C T cell subset, CD4+ or CD8+ T cells, or bulk PBMC T cells (not recorded which). This TCR came from a woman aged 18 to 75 in good health. This chain's CDR3 is CASSQGQNTEAFF.